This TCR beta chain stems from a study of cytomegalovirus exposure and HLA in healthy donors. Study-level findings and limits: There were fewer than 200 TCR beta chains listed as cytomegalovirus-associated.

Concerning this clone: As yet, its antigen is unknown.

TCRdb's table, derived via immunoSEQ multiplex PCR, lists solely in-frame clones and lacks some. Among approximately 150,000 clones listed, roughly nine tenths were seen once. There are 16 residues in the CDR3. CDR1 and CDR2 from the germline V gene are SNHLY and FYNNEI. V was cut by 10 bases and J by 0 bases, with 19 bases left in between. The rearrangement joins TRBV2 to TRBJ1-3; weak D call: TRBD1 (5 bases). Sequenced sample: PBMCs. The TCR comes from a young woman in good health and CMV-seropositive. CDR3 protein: CATVRDSYPSGNTIYF. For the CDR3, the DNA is TGTGCCACCGTCCGGGACTCCTATCCCTCTGGAAACACCATATATTTT.